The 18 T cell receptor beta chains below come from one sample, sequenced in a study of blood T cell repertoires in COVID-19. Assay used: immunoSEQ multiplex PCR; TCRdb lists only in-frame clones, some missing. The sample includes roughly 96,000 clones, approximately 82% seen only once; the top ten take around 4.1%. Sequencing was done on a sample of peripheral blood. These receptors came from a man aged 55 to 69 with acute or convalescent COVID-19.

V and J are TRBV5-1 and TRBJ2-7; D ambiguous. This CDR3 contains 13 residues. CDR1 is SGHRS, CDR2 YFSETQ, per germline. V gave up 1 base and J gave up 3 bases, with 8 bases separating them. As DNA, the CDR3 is TGCGCCAGCAGCTTGCCACAGCTCTACGAGCAGTACTTC. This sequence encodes CASSLPQLYEQYF.

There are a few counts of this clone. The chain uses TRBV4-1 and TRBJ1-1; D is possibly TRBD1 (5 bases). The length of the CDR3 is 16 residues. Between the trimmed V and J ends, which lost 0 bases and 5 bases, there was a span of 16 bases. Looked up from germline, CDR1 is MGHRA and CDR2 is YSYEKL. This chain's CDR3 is CASSQEVRWGTTEAFF. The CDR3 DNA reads TGCGCCAGCAGCCAAGAGGTTCGATGGGGGACTACTGAAGCTTTCTTT.

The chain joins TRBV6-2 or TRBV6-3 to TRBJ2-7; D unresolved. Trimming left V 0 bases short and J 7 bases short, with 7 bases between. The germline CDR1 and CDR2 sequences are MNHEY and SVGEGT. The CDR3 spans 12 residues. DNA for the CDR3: TGTGCCAGCAGTTACTCGAGCCTAGAGCAGTACGTC. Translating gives CASSYSSLEQYV.

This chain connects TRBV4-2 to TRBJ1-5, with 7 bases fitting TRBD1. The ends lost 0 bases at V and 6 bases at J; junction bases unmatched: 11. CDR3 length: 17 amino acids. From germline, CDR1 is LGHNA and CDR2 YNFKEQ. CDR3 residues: CASSQDNDREYRQPQHF. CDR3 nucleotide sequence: TGTGCCAGCAGCCAAGATAACGACAGGGAGTACCGTCAGCCCCAGCATTTT.

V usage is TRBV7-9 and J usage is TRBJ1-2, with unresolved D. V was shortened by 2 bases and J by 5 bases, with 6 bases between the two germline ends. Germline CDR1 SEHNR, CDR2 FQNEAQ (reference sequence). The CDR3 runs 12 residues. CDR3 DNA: TGTGCCAGCAGCTTAACTGATTATGGCTACACCTTC. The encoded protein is CASSLTDYGYTF. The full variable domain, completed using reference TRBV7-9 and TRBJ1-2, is DTGVSQNPRHKITKRGQNVTFRCDPISEHNRLYWYRQTLGQGPEFLTYFQNEAQLEKSRLLSDRFSAERPKGSFSTLEIQRTEQGDSAMYLCASSLTDYGYTFGSGTRLTVV.

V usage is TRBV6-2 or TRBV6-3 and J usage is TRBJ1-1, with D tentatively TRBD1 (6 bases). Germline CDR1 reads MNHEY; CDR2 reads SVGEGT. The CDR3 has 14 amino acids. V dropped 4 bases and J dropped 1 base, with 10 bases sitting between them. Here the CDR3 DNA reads TGTGCCAGCAGTTGGGCCAGGGGGAACACTGAAGCTTTCTTT. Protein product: CASSWARGNTEAFF.

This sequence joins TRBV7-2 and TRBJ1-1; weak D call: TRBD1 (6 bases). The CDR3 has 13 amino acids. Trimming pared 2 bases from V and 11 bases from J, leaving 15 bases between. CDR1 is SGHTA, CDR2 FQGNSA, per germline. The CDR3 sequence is CASSLLEGERAFF. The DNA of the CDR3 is TGTGCCAGCAGCTTACTTGAGGGGGAGAGGGCTTTCTTT.

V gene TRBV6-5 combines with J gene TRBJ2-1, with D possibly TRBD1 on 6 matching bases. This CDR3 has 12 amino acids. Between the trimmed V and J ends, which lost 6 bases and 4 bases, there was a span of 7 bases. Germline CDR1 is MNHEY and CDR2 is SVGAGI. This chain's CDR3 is CASSTGYNEQFF. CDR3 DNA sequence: TGTGCCAGCAGCACAGGGTACAATGAGCAGTTCTTC.

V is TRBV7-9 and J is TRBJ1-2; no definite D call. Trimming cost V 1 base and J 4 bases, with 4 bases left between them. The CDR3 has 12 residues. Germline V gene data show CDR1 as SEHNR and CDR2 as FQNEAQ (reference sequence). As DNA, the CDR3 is TGTGCCAGCAGCTTAGAGAGCTATGGCTACACCTTC. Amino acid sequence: CASSLESYGYTF.

DNA of the CDR3: TGTGCCAGTAGTATATCGGAGGTCACTGAAGCTTTCTTT. It yields the protein CASSISEVTEAFF. The gene calls are TRBV19 and TRBJ1-1; D gene ambiguous. Germline V gives CDR1 LNHDA, CDR2 SQIVND (reference sequence). The CDR3 extends over 13 amino acids. The V gene lost 2 bases and the J gene lost 4 bases, with 8 bases spanning the gap. The full variable domain, in which reference TRBV19 and TRBJ1-1 provide the parts outside the CDR3, is DGGITQSPKYLFRKEGQNVTLSCEQNLNHDAMYWYRQDPGQGLRLIYYSQIVNDFQKGDIAEGYSVSREKKESFPLTVTSAQKNPTAFYLCASSISEVTEAFFGQGTRLTVV.

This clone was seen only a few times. The CDR3 DNA follows: TGTGCCAGTAGTATCCGACAGGGAGATCAGCCCCAGCATTTT. Protein product: CASSIRQGDQPQHF. The chain joins TRBV19 to TRBJ1-5; 7 positions match TRBD1. J lost 5 bases, V lost 3 bases, and 4 bases had no gene match. Germline assignment: CDR1 LNHDA and CDR2 SQIVND (reference sequence). The CDR3 runs 14 residues.

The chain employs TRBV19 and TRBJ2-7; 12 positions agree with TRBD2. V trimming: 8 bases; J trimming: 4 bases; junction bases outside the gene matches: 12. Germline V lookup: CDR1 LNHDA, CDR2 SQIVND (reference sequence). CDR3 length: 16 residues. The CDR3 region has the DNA TGTGCCAGTGGGACGACTAGCGGGGGATCCCCTTACGAGCAGTACTTC. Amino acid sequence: CASGTTSGGSPYEQYF.

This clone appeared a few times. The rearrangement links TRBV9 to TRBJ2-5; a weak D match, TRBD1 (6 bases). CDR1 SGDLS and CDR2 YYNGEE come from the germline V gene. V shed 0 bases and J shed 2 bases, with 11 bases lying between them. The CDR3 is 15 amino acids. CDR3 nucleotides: TGTGCCAGCAGCGTAGCTGTAGGACAGCAAGAGACCCAGTACTTC. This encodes CASSVAVGQQETQYF.

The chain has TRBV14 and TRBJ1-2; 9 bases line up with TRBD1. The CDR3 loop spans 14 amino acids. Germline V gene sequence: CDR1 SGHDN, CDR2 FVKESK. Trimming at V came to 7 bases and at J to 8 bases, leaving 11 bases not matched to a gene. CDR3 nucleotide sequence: TGTGCCAGCAAAGAGTTTGGACAGGGGAGAGGCTACACCTTC. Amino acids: CASKEFGQGRGYTF.

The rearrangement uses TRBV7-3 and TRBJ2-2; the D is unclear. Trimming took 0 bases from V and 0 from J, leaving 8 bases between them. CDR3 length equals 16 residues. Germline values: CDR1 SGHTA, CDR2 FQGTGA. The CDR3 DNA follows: TGTGCCAGCAGCTTAACGTATCCAGCGAACACCGGGGAGCTGTTTTTT. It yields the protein CASSLTYPANTGELFF.

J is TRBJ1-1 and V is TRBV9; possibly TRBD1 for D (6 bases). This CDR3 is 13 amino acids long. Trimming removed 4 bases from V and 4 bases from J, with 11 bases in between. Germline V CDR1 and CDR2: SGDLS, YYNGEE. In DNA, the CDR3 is TGTGCCAGCAGCATACAGGGTAGCACTGAAGCTTTCTTT. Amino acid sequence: CASSIQGSTEAFF.

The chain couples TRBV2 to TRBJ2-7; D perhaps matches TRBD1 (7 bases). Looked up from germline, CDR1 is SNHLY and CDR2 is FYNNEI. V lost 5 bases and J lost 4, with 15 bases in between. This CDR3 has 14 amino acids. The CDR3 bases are TGTGCCAGCAGTTCCGGCAGGGGGGTTTACGAGCAGTACGTC. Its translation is CASSSGRGVYEQYV.

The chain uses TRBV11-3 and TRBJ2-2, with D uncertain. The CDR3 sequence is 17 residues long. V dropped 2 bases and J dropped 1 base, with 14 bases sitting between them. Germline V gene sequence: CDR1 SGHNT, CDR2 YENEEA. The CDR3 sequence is CASSLFGRPGNTGELFF. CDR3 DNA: TGTGCCAGCAGCTTATTCGGTCGTCCAGGGAACACCGGGGAGCTGTTTTTT. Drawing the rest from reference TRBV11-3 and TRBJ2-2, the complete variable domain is EAGVVQSPRYKIIEKKQPVAFWCNPISGHNTLYWYLQNLGQGPELLIRYENEEAVDDSQLPKDRFSAERLKGVDSTLKIQPAELGDSAVYLCASSLFGRPGNTGELFFGEGSRLTVL.